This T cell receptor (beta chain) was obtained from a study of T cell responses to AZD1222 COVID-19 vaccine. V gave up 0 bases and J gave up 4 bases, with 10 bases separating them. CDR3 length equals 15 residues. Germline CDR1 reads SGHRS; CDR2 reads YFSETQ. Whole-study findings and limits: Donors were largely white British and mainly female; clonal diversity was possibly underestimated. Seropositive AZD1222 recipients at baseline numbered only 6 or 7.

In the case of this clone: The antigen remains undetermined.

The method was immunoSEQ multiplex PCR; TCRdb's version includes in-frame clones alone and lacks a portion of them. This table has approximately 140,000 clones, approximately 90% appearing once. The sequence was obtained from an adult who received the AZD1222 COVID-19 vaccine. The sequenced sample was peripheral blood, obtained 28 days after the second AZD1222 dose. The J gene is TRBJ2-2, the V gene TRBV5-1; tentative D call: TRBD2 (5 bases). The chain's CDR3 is CASSLDFAGTGELFF. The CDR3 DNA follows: TGCGCCAGCAGCTTGGACTTTGCGGGCACCGGGGAGCTGTTTTTT.